This T cell receptor (beta chain) was observed in a study of HIV-infected patients and healthy controls. Trimming removed 0 bases from V and 5 bases from J, with 14 bases in between. The length of the CDR3 is 15 residues. Germline V gene lookup returns CDR1 SGDLS and CDR2 YYNGEE. This clonotype has at least ten counts. One entry per CDR3 protein, called by TCRdb with MiXCR from the 5' RACE reads. The table lists more than 15,000 distinct CDR3 sequences, roughly a fifth of them singletons. The sequenced sample was CD8+ T cells from blood. The TCR was taken from a human donor in good health. V gene TRBV9 combines with J gene TRBJ2-5; D ambiguous. The CDR3 DNA sequence: TGTGCCAGCAGCGTAGGCATCTCCGACATTGAGACCCAGTACTTC. This translates into CASSVGISDIETQYF. The whole variable domain, remainder taken from reference TRBV9 and TRBJ2-5, is DSGVTQTPKHLITATGQRVTLRCSPRSGDLSVYWYQQSLDQGLQFLIQYYNGEERAKGNILERFSAQQFPDLHSELNLSSLELGDSALYFCASSVGISDIETQYFGPGTRLLVL.